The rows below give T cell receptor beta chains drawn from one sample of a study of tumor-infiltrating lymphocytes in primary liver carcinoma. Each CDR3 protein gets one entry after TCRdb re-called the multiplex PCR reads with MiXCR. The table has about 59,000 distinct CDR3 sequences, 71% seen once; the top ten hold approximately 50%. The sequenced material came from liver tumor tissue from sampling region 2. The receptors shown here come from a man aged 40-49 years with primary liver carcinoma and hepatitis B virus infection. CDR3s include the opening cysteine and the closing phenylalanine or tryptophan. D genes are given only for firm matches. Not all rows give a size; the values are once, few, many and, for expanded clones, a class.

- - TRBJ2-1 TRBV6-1 CASCEWVFYEQFF TGTGCCAGCTGTGAATGGGTTTTCTACGAGCAGTTCTTC
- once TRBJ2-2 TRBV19 CASSIDPSRNTGELFF TGTGCCAGTAGTATAGATCCGTCTAGGAACACCGGGGAGCTGTTTTTT
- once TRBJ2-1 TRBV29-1 CSADSYNEQFF TGCAGCGCGGATAGCTACAATGAGCAGTTCTTC
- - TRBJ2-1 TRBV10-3 CANSSRRAKNEQFF TGTGCCAACAGTAGCAGGAGGGCCAAAAATGAGCAGTTCTTC
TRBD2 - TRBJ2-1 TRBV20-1 CSAKRPTSGGSEQFF TGCAGTGCGAAAAGGCCGACTAGCGGGGGTAGTGAGCAGTTCTTC
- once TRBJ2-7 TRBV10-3 CAISEGGQEEYF TGTGCCATCAGTGAAGGAGGGCAAGAGGAGTACTTC
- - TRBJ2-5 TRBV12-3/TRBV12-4 CVSSSNREQETQYF TGTGTCAGCAGTTCCAACAGGGAACAAGAGACCCAGTACTTC
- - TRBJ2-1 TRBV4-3 CANSQEDGSSYNVQFF TGCGCCAACAGCCAAGAAGACGGGAGCTCCTACAATGTGCAGTTCTTC
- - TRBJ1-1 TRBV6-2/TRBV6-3 CASSSAGPAYF TGTGCCAGCAGTTCGGCAGGGCCGGCTTATTTT
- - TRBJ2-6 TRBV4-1 CTSSQVGLADVSGANVLTF TGCACCAGCAGCCAAGTTGGTCTAGCAGACGTCTCTGGGGCCAACGTCCTGACTTTC
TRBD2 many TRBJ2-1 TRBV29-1 CSVGLAGGFYNEQFF TGCAGCGTTGGACTAGCGGGAGGGTTCTACAATGAGCAGTTCTTC
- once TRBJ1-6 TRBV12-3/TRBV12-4 CASSSTMGNSYLHF TGTGCCAGCAGTTCTACAATGGGAAATTCATACCTCCACTTT
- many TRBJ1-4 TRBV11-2 CASSKTPGTNEKLFF TGTGCCAGCAGCAAGACTCCAGGAACAAATGAAAAACTGTTTTTT
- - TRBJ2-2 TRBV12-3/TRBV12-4 CARSPSDGELFF TGTGCCAGAAGCCCCTCTGACGGGGAGCTATTTTTT
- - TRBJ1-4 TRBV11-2 CASGRTPRGTNDKLFF TGTGCCAGCGGCAGGACTCCACGAGGAACAAATGATAAACTGTTTTTT
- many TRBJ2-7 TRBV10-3 CAISESSQQTYEQYF TGTGCCATCAGTGAGTCGTCGCAGCAAACCTACGAGCAGTACTTC
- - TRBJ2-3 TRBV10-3 CATAGSISQANTDTQYF TGTGCCACGGCGGGAAGCATCTCTCAGGCGAACACAGACACGCAGTATTTT
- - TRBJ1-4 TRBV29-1 CSVRGGSGEKPFF TGCAGCGTGAGGGGAGGGTCAGGCGAAAAACCGTTTTTT
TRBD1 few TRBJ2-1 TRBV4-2 CASSQDQGPGQHNEQFF TGTGCCAGCAGCCAAGATCAGGGCCCGGGACAGCACAATGAGCAGTTCTTC
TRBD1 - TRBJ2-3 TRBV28 CANSLSPGQYSLYAQYF TGTGCCAACAGTTTATCCCCGGGACAGTACTCCTTATATGCGCAGTATTTT
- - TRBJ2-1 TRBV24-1 CAISDGTTLSYNEQFF TGTGCCATCAGTGATGGAACGACATTATCCTACAATGAGCAGTTCTTC
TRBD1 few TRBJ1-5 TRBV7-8 CASSLGVTGALSNQPQHF TGTGCCAGCAGCTTAGGAGTCACAGGGGCCCTTAGCAATCAGCCCCAGCATTTT
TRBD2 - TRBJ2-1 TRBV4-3 CASSQDFRGTGTSGINNEQFF TGCGCCAGCAGCCAAGATTTTCGCGGGACAGGGACTAGCGGGATCAACAATGAGCAGTTCTTC
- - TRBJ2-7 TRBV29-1 CSVATFLSYEQYF TGCAGCGTTGCGACTTTCCTCAGTTACGAGCAGTACTTC
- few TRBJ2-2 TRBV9 CASSETGLNTGELFF TGTGCCAGCAGTGAAACCGGACTCAACACCGGGGAGCTGTTTTTT
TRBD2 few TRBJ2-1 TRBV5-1 CASSRTSGSYNGQFF TGCGCCAGCAGCCGGACTAGCGGTTCCTACAATGGGCAGTTCTTC
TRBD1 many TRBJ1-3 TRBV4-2 CASSQGGSGTGDHSGNTIYF TGTGCCAGCAGCCAAGGGGGGTCCGGGACAGGGGACCACTCTGGAAACACCATATATTTT
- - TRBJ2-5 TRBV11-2 CVSNSHLGVIVF TGTGTCAGCAACTCGCACTTGGGGGTGATCGTCTTC
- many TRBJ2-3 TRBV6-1 CASSPRGGSTDTQYF TGTGCCAGCTCACCCAGGGGCGGGAGCACAGATACGCAGTATTTT
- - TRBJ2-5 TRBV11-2 CASSQSPGRVKEIQYF TGTGCCAGCAGCCAATCTCCTGGCAGGGTGAAAGAGATCCAGTACTTC
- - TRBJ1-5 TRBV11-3 CASSLDLCAAQPQHF TGTGCCAGCAGCTTAGATCTGTGCGCGGCTCAGCCCCAGCATTTT
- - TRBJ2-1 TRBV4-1 CASRQLTTIHSYNEQLF TGCGCCAGCAGACAACTAACGACAATACACTCCTACAATGAGCAGTTATTC
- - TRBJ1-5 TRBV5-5 CASGLVGNNQPQHF TGTGCCAGCGGCTTAGTGGGGAACAATCAGCCCCAGCATTTT
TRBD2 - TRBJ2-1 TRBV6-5 CASRQLLAGDGNEQFF TGTGCCAGCCGGCAATTACTAGCGGGAGATGGGAATGAACAGTTCTTC
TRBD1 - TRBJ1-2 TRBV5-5 CTSNPGQAHYGYTF TGTACCAGCAACCCTGGACAGGCCCACTATGGCTACACCTTC
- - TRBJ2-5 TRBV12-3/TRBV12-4 CASSFSPRLKETQYF TGTGCCAGCAGTTTTTCTCCGAGGCTAAAAGAGACCCAGTACTTC
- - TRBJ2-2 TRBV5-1 CVSSLSANTGELFF TGCGTCAGCAGCTTATCAGCGAACACAGGGGAGCTGTTTTTT
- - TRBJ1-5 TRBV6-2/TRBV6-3 CASTAPYSNQPHHF TGTGCCAGTACCGCGCCCTATAGCAATCAGCCCCATCATTTT
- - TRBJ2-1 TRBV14 CASSAIAVWVNNEQFF TGTGCCAGCAGCGCCATAGCGGTATGGGTAAACAATGAGCAGTTCTTC
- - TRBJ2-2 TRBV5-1 CASSAHLGGTNTGKLFF TGCGCCAGCAGCGCCCACTTGGGCGGAACGAACACCGGGAAGCTGTTTTTT
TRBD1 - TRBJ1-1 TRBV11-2 CASCPSRGLVNTEASF TGTGCCAGCTGTCCATCCAGGGGGTTGGTGAACACTGAAGCTTCCTTT
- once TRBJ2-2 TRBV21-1 CTSRPGQGGTGELFF TGTACCAGCAGACCGGGACAGGGGGGCACCGGGGAGCTCTTTTTT
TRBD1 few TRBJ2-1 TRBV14 CTSSQEGQGTGYNEQFF TGTACCAGCAGCCAAGAGGGTCAGGGGACAGGGTACAATGAGCAGTTCTTC
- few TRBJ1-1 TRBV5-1 CASSLFRGSTEAFF TGCGCCAGCAGCTTGTTCAGGGGAAGCACTGAAGCTTTCTTT
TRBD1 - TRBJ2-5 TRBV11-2 CANSQTTGRGKETQYF TGTGCCAACAGCCAAACTACTGGCAGGGGGAAAGAGACCCAGTATTTC
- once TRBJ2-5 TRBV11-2 CASSETPGGGKETKYF TGCGCCAGCAGCGAAACTCCTGGTGGGGGGAAAGAGACCAAGTACTTC
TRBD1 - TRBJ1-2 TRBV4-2 CASSQEAGGRAGYTF TGTGCCAGCAGCCAAGAGGCAGGGGGCAGAGCTGGATACACCTTC
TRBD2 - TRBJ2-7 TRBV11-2 CASSQTSGSDEQYF TGTGCCAGCAGCCAGACTAGCGGGAGTGATGAGCAGTACTTC
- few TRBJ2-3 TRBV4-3 CASSQRAFTDTQFF TGCGCCAGCAGCCAACGGGCTTTCACAGATACGCAGTTTTTT
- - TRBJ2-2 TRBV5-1 CASSAHLGGTNTGELFF TGCGCCAGCAGCGCCCACTTGGGCGGAACGAACACCGGGGAGCTGTTTTTT
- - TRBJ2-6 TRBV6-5 CASSSVAGANLLTF TGTGCCAGCAGTTCCGTCGCGGGGGCCAACCTCCTGACATTC
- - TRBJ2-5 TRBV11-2 CTSSLAMLALGKKVTQYF TGTACCAGCAGCTTAGCGATGCTAGCCCTGGGAAAAAAAGTGACCCAGTACTTC
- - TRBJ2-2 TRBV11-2 CASGLTIGGAKTEELFF TGTGCCAGCGGCTTAACAATAGGAGGGGCGAAGACCGAGGAGCTGTTTTTT
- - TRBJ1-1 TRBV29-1 CSIEDTVSTETFF TGCAGCATTGAAGACACAGTATCCACTGAAACTTTCTTT
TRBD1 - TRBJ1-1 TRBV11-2 CAYNPSRGLVNTEAFF TGTGCCTACAACCCATCCAGGGGGTTGGTGAACACTGAAGCTTTCTTT
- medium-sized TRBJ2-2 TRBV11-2 CASSRLRSANTGELFF TGTGCCAGCAGCAGGCTTAGGAGCGCGAACACCGGGGAGCTGTTTTTT
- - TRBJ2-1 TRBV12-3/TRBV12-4 CTSSLRLGRSRRIHNEQFF TGTACCAGCAGTTTACGGTTAGGGCGGTCCCGTCGCATACACAATGAGCAGTTCTTC
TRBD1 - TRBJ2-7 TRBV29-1 CSDQTGGGEQYF TGCAGCGACCAGACAGGGGGCGGCGAGCAGTATTTC
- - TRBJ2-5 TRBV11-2 CASSQTPGVGKETQYF TGTGCCAGCAGTCAAACCCCTGGCGTGGGGAAAGAGACCCAATACTTC